The source of this T cell receptor beta chain is a study of OX40 agonist ivuxolimab in advanced cancers. Study outcomes and limitations: CD4+ and CD8+ T cells in blood underwent clonal expansion by week 6 at 0.1 to 3.0 mg/kg.

With regard to this clone: Its antigen is not identified.

CDR1 and CDR2 from the germline V gene are MGHDK and SYGVNS. V lost 2 bases and J 4 bases, leaving 8 bases between the germline ends. The CDR3 is 13 amino acids. Profiling relied on immunoSEQ multiplex PCR, and the TCRdb table lists in-frame clones only, not all of them. The sample carries 65,000 to 95,000 clones, around 82% recorded once. This clonotype was sampled from an adult with an advanced solid tumor such as melanoma, head and neck, liver or kidney cancer. The chain links TRBV25-1 to TRBJ1-1, with D unclear. Specimen: CD4+ or CD8+ T cells sorted from blood, collected in a trial of the OX40 agonist ivuxolimab. The chain's CDR3 is CASSEQETTEAFF. The CDR3 nucleotides read TGTGCCAGCAGTGAACAGGAGACCACTGAAGCTTTCTTT.